This T cell receptor beta chain emerged from a study of T cell responses to AZD1222 COVID-19 vaccine. Study observations and caveats: Samples come after the peak T cell response, not at day 14. Only six or seven AZD1222 recipients were seropositive at baseline. White British ancestry dominated among donors, who included more females, and clonal diversity was possibly underestimated. Researchers report vaccine-associated CD4 TCRs spanning spike, with dominance at 160-218 and 743-854.

A note on this clone: Its specificity is not known.

The assay was immunoSEQ multiplex PCR, and TCRdb's table has in-frame clones only and misses some. The table lists 98,000 or so clones, around 90% of them singletons. The sequences come from peripheral blood, collected on day 0 of MenACWY control vaccination. The TCR was taken from an adult in good health.

CDR3 in amino acids: CASTRTAQPQHF. The CDR3 DNA reads as TGTGCCAGCACCCGGACAGCCCAGCCCCAGCATTTT. The chain employs TRBV12-3 or TRBV12-4 and TRBJ1-5; possible D gene TRBD1, 6 bases. The CDR3 consists of 12 residues. Trimming took 7 bases from V and 7 from J, leaving 11 bases between them.